This T cell receptor beta chain was retrieved from a study of T cell changes during pregnancy in multiple sclerosis. This clone was counted a single time. This table comes from immunoSEQ multiplex PCR, and its TCRdb copy is limited to in-frame clones, with some not included. The sample has fewer than 70,000 clones, around 93% seen once. Germline values: CDR1 SGHTA, CDR2 FQGTGA. The CDR3 consists of 15 residues. Germline trimming cut 1 base from V and 0 bases from J; bases unmatched to any gene: 1. The material was peripheral blood, obtained in the second trimester of pregnancy. The source of this sequence is a female donor in good health, enrolled as a control in a pregnancy study. V gene TRBV7-3 combines with J gene TRBJ2-3, with 7 nucleotides matching TRBD1. The CDR3 DNA reads TGTGCCAGCAGCTTAAACAGGGGAAGCACAGATACGCAGTATTTT. Encoded protein: CASSLNRGSTDTQYF.